A selection of T cell receptor beta chains follows, all from one sample in a study of cytomegalovirus exposure and HLA in healthy donors. Sequencing was performed with immunoSEQ multiplex PCR; in TCRdb, only in-frame clones are kept and a portion is missing. The record lists 140,000 to 150,000 clones, of which the ten most abundant hold approximately 1.5%. Sequencing input: PBMCs. These receptors all come from a woman aged 45 to 65 in good health and CMV-seronegative. CDR3s include the opening cysteine and the closing phenylalanine or tryptophan. The D gene is left open where the match is weak.

V,D,J,CDR3,DNA
TRBV7-8,-,TRBJ1-1,CAHAPQGGNTEAFF,TGTGCCCACGCTCCCCAAGGGGGGAACACTGAAGCTTTCTTT
TRBV27,TRBD2,TRBJ2-1,CASSLFKGGDYRIKQFF,TGTGCCAGCAGTTTATTTAAGGGTGGGGACTACCGAATCAAGCAGTTCTTC
TRBV5-4,TRBD2,TRBJ2-7,CASSSSGGAKYEQYF,TGTGCCAGCAGTTCTAGCGGGGGGGCGAAGTACGAGCAGTACTTC
TRBV15,-,TRBJ1-4,CATSGDRPTVENGKLFF,TGTGCCACCAGCGGAGACAGGCCCACCGTCGAGAACGGAAAACTGTTTTTT
TRBV2,-,TRBJ2-7,CASSELGGSAYEQYF,TGTGCCAGCAGTGAACTGGGGGGATCCGCCTACGAGCAGTACTTC
TRBV6-6,-,TRBJ2-7,CASRGQPSSYEQYF,TGTGCCAGCAGGGGACAACCGAGCTCCTACGAGCAGTACTTC
TRBV6-1,TRBD1,TRBJ1-2,CASRTGYYGYTF,TGTGCCAGCAGGACAGGGTACTATGGCTACACCTTC
TRBV2,-,TRBJ1-5,CASTSSAGGNQPQHF,TGTGCCAGCACGTCGTCAGCAGGCGGCAATCAGCCCCAGCATTTT
TRBV28,TRBD2,TRBJ2-7,CASSPPGLVYEQYF,TGTGCCAGCAGCCCCCCGGGACTAGTCTACGAGCAGTACTTC
TRBV6-5,-,TRBJ2-1,CASSYSRRSEQFF,TGTGCCAGCAGTTACTCGCGCCGATCTGAGCAGTTCTTC
TRBV6-1,TRBD1,TRBJ2-4,CASSELSGQLLAKNIQYF,TGTGCCAGCAGTGAACTATCGGGACAGCTTCTAGCCAAAAACATTCAGTACTTC
TRBV19,-,TRBJ1-3,CASSLARNTIYF,TGTGCCAGTAGTCTCGCACGGAACACCATATATTTT
TRBV28,-,TRBJ1-5,CASSSRPPQHF,TGTGCCAGCAGCTCTAGGCCGCCCCAGCATTTT
TRBV6-6,-,TRBJ1-1,CASSPGQRMNTEAFF,TGTGCCAGCAGCCCGGGACAAAGGATGAACACTGAAGCTTTCTTT
TRBV6-6,-,TRBJ2-7,CASSSGQGSSYEQYF,TGTGCCAGCAGTTCCGGGCAAGGGAGCTCCTACGAGCAGTACTTC
TRBV6-4,-,TRBJ2-1,CASSDGRGVPNEQFF,TGTGCCAGCAGTGACGGCAGGGGGGTTCCTAATGAGCAGTTCTTC
TRBV6-5,-,TRBJ2-5,CASSYTGHMRETQYF,TGTGCCAGCAGTTACACCGGTCACATGCGGGAGACCCAGTACTTC
TRBV28,-,TRBJ1-4,CASSPTVNEKLFF,TGTGCCAGCAGTCCGACAGTAAATGAAAAACTGTTTTTT
TRBV7-2,TRBD2,TRBJ2-1,CASSPRTSSYSNEQFF,TGTGCCAGCAGCCCCAGGACTAGTTCATACTCCAATGAGCAGTTCTTC
TRBV28,-,TRBJ2-1,CASSLPGNTYNEQFF,TGTGCCAGCAGTTTACCAGGGAACACCTACAATGAGCAGTTCTTC
TRBV27,-,TRBJ1-1,CASRAGWTEAFF,TGTGCCAGCAGGGCGGGCTGGACTGAAGCTTTCTTT
TRBV4-2,-,TRBJ1-1,CASSHQGTFREAFF,TGTGCCAGCAGCCACCAGGGGACATTTCGTGAAGCTTTCTTT
TRBV19,-,TRBJ1-6,CASNPNRRLNSPLHF,TGTGCCAGTAACCCGAACAGGAGACTGAATTCACCCCTCCACTTT
TRBV4-2,-,TRBJ1-4,CASSSGRGRSNEKLFF,TGTGCCAGCAGCTCTGGGCGGGGCAGGAGTAATGAAAAACTGTTTTTT
TRBV4-3,-,TRBJ1-4,CASSQDSRTTNEKLFF,TGCGCCAGCAGCCAAGATAGCCGGACAACTAATGAAAAACTGTTTTTT
TRBV6-5,-,TRBJ2-3,CASSYRRTDTQYF,TGTGCCAGCAGTTACAGGAGGACAGATACGCAGTATTTT
TRBV5-1,TRBD1,TRBJ2-7,CASSPRDRKTYEQYF,TGCGCCAGCAGCCCCCGGGACAGAAAGACCTACGAGCAGTACTTC
TRBV7-9,TRBD1,TRBJ2-1,CASSSTIPGQYNEQFF,TGTGCCAGCAGTTCGACAATTCCGGGACAGTACAATGAGCAGTTCTTC
TRBV7-9,TRBD1,TRBJ2-7,CASSFRDRDPYEQYF,TGTGCCAGCAGCTTCCGGGACAGGGACCCTTACGAGCAGTACTTC
TRBV19,TRBD1,TRBJ1-6,CASSVDRDNSPLHF,TGTGCCAGTAGTGTCGACAGGGATAATTCACCCCTCCACTTT
TRBV5-5,-,TRBJ2-5,CASSLAYISETQYF,TGTGCCAGCAGCTTGGCGTACATTTCGGAGACCCAGTACTTC
TRBV6-5,-,TRBJ2-2,CASSYIGELFF,TGTGCCAGCAGTTATATTGGGGAGCTGTTTTTT
TRBV25-1,TRBD1,TRBJ1-2,CASSGRPGQAGGYTF,TGTGCCAGCAGTGGAAGACCGGGACAGGCGGGTGGCTACACCTTC
TRBV6-1,-,TRBJ1-2,CASSAGRVYGYTF,TGTGCCAGCAGTGCCGGCAGGGTGTATGGCTACACCTTC
TRBV18,TRBD1,TRBJ1-2,CASSPSGTGEYSGYTF,TGTGCCAGCTCACCGTCCGGGACAGGGGAATACTCTGGCTACACCTTC
TRBV6-1,-,TRBJ1-3,CASSPGLSGNTIYF,TGTGCCAGCAGCCCGGGTCTCTCTGGAAACACCATATATTTT
TRBV18,TRBD1,TRBJ2-7,CASSRLGQNSREQYF,TGTGCCAGCTCACGACTGGGACAGAACTCTAGAGAGCAGTACTTC
TRBV9,TRBD1,TRBJ1-2,CASSVALGQGGDYGYTF,TGTGCCAGCAGCGTAGCCCTGGGACAGGGGGGAGACTATGGCTACACCTTC
TRBV5-1,TRBD1,TRBJ1-1,CASSFNRGATEAFF,TGCGCCAGCAGCTTCAACAGGGGAGCCACTGAAGCTTTCTTT
TRBV19,TRBD1,TRBJ1-1,CASSRGTGGRNTEAFF,TGTGCCAGTAGTCGAGGGACAGGGGGCAGGAACACTGAAGCTTTCTTT
TRBV25-1,TRBD1,TRBJ2-5,CASTPGGSLGETQYF,TGTGCCAGCACCCCAGGGGGCTCTCTGGGAGAGACCCAGTACTTC
TRBV7-9,TRBD2,TRBJ2-1,CASSLGPGTSGYNEQFF,TGTGCCAGCAGCTTAGGACCCGGGACTAGCGGGTACAATGAGCAGTTCTTC
TRBV19,-,TRBJ1-2,CASATVGRGDYGYTF,TGTGCCAGTGCTACAGTGGGCCGCGGGGACTATGGCTACACCTTC
TRBV11-1,TRBD1,TRBJ2-7,CASSWGNHGQGSYEQYF,TGTGCCAGCAGCTGGGGCAATCATGGACAGGGGAGCTACGAGCAGTACTTC
TRBV5-1,TRBD1,TRBJ1-2,CASSLGLGTETGYTF,TGCGCCAGCAGCTTGGGGCTAGGGACAGAGACTGGCTACACCTTC
TRBV28,TRBD1,TRBJ1-4,CASSSPGTGGKLFF,TGTGCCAGCAGCTCTCCCGGGACAGGGGGTAAACTGTTTTTT
TRBV2,TRBD2,TRBJ2-1,CAAKRGSTNNEQFF,TGTGCCGCTAAGCGGGGTAGCACGAACAATGAGCAGTTCTTC
TRBV15,-,TRBJ1-1,CATSRPGEGDTEAFF,TGTGCCACCAGCAGACCTGGTGAGGGGGACACTGAAGCTTTCTTT
TRBV5-4,TRBD2,TRBJ2-3,CASRPSGGPTDTQYF,TGTGCCAGCAGACCGAGCGGGGGGCCCACAGATACGCAGTATTTT
TRBV19,TRBD1,TRBJ1-5,CASSGTGVKNQPQHF,TGTGCCAGTAGCGGGACAGGGGTCAAGAATCAGCCCCAGCATTTT
TRBV6-6,TRBD1,TRBJ1-1,CASSYNRGSTEAFF,TGTGCCAGCAGTTATAACAGGGGATCCACTGAAGCTTTCTTT